Listed below are T cell receptor beta chains from one sample, sequenced in a study of T cell responses to AZD1222 COVID-19 vaccine. Clones were read by immunoSEQ multiplex PCR, and TCRdb kept only the in-frame ones, dropping some. The sample consists of 150,000 to 180,000 clones, roughly nine tenths of them appearing once. The material sequenced was peripheral blood, taken on day 0 of AZD1222 vaccination. Source of these receptors: an adult in good health. CDR3s include the opening cysteine and the closing phenylalanine or tryptophan.

14,TRBJ2-7,TRBV18,CASSIRTGEYEQYF
14,TRBJ2-7,TRBV11-2,CAISAGTVQYEQYF
14,TRBJ2-3,TRBV15,CATRRSGGSDTQYF
13,TRBJ2-5,TRBV15,CATSRDPGETQYF
15,TRBJ1-5,TRBV7-2,CASSLGINSNQPQHF
17,TRBJ2-2,TRBV5-8,CASSFGQAIENTGELFF
16,TRBJ2-3,TRBV7-3,CASSLTRAGSTDTQYF
15,TRBJ2-7,TRBV9,CASSARTSESSEQYF
16,TRBJ2-1,TRBV6-2/TRBV6-3,CASSYLRQGAIDEQFF
14,TRBJ1-5,TRBV15,CATRSDILNQPQHF
15,TRBJ1-6,TRBV7-2,CASSPTGGGNSPLHF
13,TRBJ1-2,TRBV6-5,CASSYAQYYGYTF